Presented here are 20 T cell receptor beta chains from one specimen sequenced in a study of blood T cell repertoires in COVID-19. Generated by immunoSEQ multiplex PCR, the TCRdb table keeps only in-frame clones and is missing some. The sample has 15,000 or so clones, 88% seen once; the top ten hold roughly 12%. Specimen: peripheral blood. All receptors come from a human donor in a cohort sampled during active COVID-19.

CDR3 in DNA: TGTGCCAGCTCACCGGGGCAGGGAGATACGCAGTATTTT. Its protein is CASSPGQGDTQYF. The genes are TRBV18 and TRBJ2-3; D might be TRBD1 (5 bases). Between the trimmed V and J ends, which lost 3 bases and 5 bases, there was a span of 9 bases. From germline, CDR1 is KGHSH and CDR2 LQKENI. The CDR3 runs to 13 residues.

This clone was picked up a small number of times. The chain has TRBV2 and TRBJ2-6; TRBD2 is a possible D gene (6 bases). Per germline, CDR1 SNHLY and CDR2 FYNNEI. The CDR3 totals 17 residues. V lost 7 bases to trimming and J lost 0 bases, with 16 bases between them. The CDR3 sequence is CASTGVLPNSGANVLTF. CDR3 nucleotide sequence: TGTGCCAGCACGGGGGTTCTCCCAAACTCTGGGGCCAACGTCCTGACTTTC.

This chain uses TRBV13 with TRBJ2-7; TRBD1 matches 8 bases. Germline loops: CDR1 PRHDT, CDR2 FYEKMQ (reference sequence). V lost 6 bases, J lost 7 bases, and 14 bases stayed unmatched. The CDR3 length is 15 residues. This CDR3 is CASRRTGQGVGEQYF. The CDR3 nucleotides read TGTGCCAGCAGGAGGACAGGACAGGGAGTAGGGGAGCAGTACTTC.

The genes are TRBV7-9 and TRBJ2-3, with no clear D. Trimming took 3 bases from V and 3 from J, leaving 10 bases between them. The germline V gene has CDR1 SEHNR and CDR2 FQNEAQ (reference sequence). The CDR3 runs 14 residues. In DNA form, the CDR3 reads TGTGCCAGCAGCTTGGGTGGGCCGACAGATACGCAGTATTTT. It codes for CASSLGGPTDTQYF.

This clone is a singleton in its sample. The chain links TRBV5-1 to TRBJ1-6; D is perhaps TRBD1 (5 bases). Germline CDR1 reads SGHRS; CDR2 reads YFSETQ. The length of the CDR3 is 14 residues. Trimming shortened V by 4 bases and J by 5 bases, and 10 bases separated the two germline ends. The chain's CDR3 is CASSRDSNNSPLHF. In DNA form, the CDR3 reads TGCGCCAGCAGCAGGGACTCAAATAATTCACCCCTCCACTTT.

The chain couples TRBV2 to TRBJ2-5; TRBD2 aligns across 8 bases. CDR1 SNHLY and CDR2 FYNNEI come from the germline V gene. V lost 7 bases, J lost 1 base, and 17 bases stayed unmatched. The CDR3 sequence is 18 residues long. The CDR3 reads CASNPDLPGLEGQETQYF. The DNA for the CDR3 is TGTGCCAGCAACCCAGACCTTCCGGGACTAGAGGGCCAAGAGACCCAGTACTTC.

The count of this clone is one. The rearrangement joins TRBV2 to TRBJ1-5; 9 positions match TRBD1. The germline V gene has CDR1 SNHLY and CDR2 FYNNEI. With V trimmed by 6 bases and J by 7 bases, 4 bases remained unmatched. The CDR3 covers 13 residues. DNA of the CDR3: TGTGCCAGCAGGGACAGGGGAAAACAGCCCCAGCATTTT. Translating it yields CASRDRGKQPQHF.

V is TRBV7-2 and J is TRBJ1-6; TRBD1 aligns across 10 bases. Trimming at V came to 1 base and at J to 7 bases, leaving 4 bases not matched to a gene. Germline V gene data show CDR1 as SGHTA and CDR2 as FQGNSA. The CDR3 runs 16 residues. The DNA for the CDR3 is TGTGCCAGCAGCTTAGGGAGGGGACAGGGGAATTCACCCCTCCACTTT. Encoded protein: CASSLGRGQGNSPLHF.

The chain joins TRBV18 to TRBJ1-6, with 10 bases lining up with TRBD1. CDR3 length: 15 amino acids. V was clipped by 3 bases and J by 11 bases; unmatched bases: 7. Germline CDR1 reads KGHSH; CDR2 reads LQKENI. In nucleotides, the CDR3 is TGTGCCAGCTCACCCTCGGGACAGGGGACGACACCCCTCCACTTT. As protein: CASSPSGQGTTPLHF.

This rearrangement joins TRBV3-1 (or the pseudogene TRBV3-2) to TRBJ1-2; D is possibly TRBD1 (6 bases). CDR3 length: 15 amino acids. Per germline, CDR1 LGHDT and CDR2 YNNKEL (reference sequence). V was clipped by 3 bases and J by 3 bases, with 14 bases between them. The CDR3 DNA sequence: TGTGCCAGCAGCCAGACGACAGGTGACTACTATGGCTACACCTTC. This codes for CASSQTTGDYYGYTF.

The CDR3 is CASRLSGGAPNYEQYF. The CDR3 DNA reads TGTGCCAGCAGGCTTAGCGGGGGGGCACCCAACTACGAGCAGTACTTC. V usage is TRBV6-6 and J usage is TRBJ2-7; TRBD2 matches 11 bases. Germline CDR1 and CDR2: MNHNY and SVGAGI (reference sequence). The CDR3 runs to 16 residues. J gave up 3 bases and V 6 bases, and 10 bases lay outside the gene matches.

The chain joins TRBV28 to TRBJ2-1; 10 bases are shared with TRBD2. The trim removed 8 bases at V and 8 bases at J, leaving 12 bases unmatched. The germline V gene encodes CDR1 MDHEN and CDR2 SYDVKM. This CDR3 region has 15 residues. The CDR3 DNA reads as TGTGCCAGCTTTCTAAGCGGGGGGGCCGCGTATGAGCAGTTCTTC. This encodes CASFLSGGAAYEQFF.

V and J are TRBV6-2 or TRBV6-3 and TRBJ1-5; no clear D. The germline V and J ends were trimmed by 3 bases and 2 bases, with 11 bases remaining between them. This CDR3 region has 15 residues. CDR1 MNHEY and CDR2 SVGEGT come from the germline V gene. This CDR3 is CASSYDMWGNQPQHF. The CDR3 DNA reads TGTGCCAGCAGTTATGACATGTGGGGCAATCAGCCCCAGCATTTT.

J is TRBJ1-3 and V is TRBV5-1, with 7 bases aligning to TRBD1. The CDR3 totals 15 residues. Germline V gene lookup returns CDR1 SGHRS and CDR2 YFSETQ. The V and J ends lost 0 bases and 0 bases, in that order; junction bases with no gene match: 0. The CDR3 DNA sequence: TGCGCCAGCAGCTTGGCAGGGGGCTCTGGAAACACCATATATTTT. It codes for CASSLAGGSGNTIYF.

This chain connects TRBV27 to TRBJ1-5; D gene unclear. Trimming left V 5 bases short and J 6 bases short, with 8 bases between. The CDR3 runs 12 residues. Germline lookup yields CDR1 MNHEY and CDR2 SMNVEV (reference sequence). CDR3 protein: CASSPAGQPQHF. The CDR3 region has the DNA TGTGCCAGCAGTCCTGCGGGTCAGCCCCAGCATTTT.

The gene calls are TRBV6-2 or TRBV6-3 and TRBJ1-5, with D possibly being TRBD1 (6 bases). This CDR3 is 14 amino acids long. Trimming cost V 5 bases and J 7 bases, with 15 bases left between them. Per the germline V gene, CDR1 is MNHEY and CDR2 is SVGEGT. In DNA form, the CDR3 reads TGTGCCAGCAGTAGGGGGAGGGCAGAGCAGCCCCAGCATTTT. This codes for CASSRGRAEQPQHF.

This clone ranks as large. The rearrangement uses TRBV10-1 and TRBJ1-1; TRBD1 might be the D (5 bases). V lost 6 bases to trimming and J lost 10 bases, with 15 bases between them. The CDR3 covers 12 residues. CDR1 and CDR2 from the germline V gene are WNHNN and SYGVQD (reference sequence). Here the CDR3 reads CASSEDREVAFF. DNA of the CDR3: TGCGCCAGCAGCGAAGACAGAGAGGTAGCTTTCTTT.

This chain's CDR3 is CSARGLAGGFYNEQFF. The CDR3 bases are TGCAGCGCCCGTGGACTAGCGGGGGGTTTCTACAATGAGCAGTTCTTC. The chain uses TRBV29-1 and TRBJ2-1, with TRBD2 identical over 14 bases. Germline V gene sequence: CDR1 SQVTM, CDR2 ANQGSEA. The CDR3 covers 16 residues. Losses at the gene ends were 7 bases for V and 3 bases for J; bases not matched to a gene: 8.

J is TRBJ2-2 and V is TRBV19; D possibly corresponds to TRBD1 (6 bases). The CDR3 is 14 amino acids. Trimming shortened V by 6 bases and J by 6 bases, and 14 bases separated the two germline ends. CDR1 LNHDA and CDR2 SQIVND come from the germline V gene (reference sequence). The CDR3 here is CASSDTGFSGELFF. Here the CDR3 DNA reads TGTGCCAGTAGCGACACAGGGTTCTCCGGGGAGCTGTTTTTT.

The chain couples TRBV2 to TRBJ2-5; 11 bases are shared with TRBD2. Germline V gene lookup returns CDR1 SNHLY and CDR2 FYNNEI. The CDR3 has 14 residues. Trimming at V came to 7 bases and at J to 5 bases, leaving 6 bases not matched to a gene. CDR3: CASTPGTSGETQYF. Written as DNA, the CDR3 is TGTGCCAGCACTCCCGGGACTAGCGGTGAGACCCAGTACTTC.